These 11 T cell receptor beta chains came from one sample sequenced in a study of T-cell reconstitution after alpha-beta-depleted transplantation in children (dated by TCRdb to about 2016). The label giving this sample's treatment or condition can be read as: allogeneic hematopoietic cell transplantation with graft depleted of TCRalphabeta T cells and CD19 B cells. Receptor libraries were prepared by PCR. The instrument was an Illumina HiSeq 2500. TCR libraries were prepared with molecular barcoding, using unique molecular identifiers to normalize TCRbeta repertoire quantification. TCRdb trimmed the raw reads at Q25, called clones with MiXCR and kept productive beta chains. CDR3 protein duplicates are merged, each entry listing the most common genes and DNA. The sample records a few hundred thousand distinct CDR3 sequences, approximately 12% of which are singletons. The ten top clones hold about 2% of the sample.

The sample here was PBMCs, mostly from graft donor cells, taken 360 days after TCRalphabeta/CD19-depleted stem cell transplant. These receptors all stem from a male patient between 5 and 17 years old who had a stem cell transplant for acute myeloid leukemia, so the T cells may come from the graft donor.

CDR3 bases: TGCAGTGCTAGAGGCCGGGAGAACAGGGTGGAGACCCAGTACTTC. It codes for CSARGRENRVETQYF. The J gene is TRBJ2-5, the V gene TRBV20-1, with D perhaps given as TRBD1 or TRBD2 (6 bases each). The CDR3 totals 15 residues. V was trimmed by 1 base and J by 5 bases, leaving 17 bases between them. CDR1 and CDR2 from the germline V gene are DFQATT and SNEGSKA (reference sequence).

The V call is TRBV14, the J call TRBJ1-3, with D possibly being TRBD1 (6 bases). CDR1 is SGHDN, CDR2 FVKESK, per germline. CDR3 length: 16 residues. Deletions cut 2 bases from V and 2 bases from J, with 13 bases between. The CDR3 loop reads CASSQLGGVTGNTIYF. CDR3 nucleotide sequence: TGTGCCAGCAGCCAACTAGGGGGGGTCACTGGAAACACCATATATTTT.

This clonotype was picked up many times. The rearrangement uses TRBV7-3 and TRBJ2-5; D unclear. Between the trimmed V and J ends, which lost 5 bases and 2 bases, there was a span of 9 bases. Germline V lookup: CDR1 SGHTA, CDR2 FQGTGA. This CDR3 is built from 13 residues. The DNA for the CDR3 is TGTGCCAGCAGCCCAGGAGTTCAAGAGACCCAGTACTTC. This sequence encodes CASSPGVQETQYF.

This clonotype was observed many times. The chain has TRBV29-1 and TRBJ2-1; the D is unclear. Germline CDR1 reads SQVTM; CDR2 reads ANQGSEA. This CDR3 spans 12 amino acids. V lost 4 bases, J lost 12 bases, and 16 bases lay in between. DNA of the CDR3: TGCAGCGTTGTATGGACCCCCCTGGGGCAGTTCTTC. This encodes CSVVWTPLGQFF.

This chain's CDR3 is CASSLDRVKSYEQYF. The CDR3 DNA sequence: TGTGCCAGCAGCCTGGACAGGGTGAAATCCTACGAGCAGTACTTC. This chain links TRBV28 with TRBJ2-7; 8 bases line up with TRBD1. The ends lost 6 bases at V and 1 base at J; junction bases unmatched: 8. The CDR3 totals 15 residues. From germline, CDR1 is MDHEN and CDR2 SYDVKM.

The chain links TRBV6-5 to TRBJ2-3, with 7 positions matching TRBD2. The CDR3 length is 16 residues. Germline assignment: CDR1 MNHEY and CDR2 SVGAGI. The V segment lost 2 bases and the J segment 1 base; nucleotides outside the gene matches: 6. CDR3 sequence reads: CASSYVGGLGTDTQYF. DNA for the CDR3: TGTGCCAGCAGTTACGTGGGAGGGCTGGGCACAGATACGCAGTATTTT.

This clonotype has more than one count but fewer than ten. A junction boundary mismatches the germline segment, possibly from a read error. V and J are TRBV7-7 and TRBJ2-3, with D tentatively TRBD1 or TRBD2 (5 bases each). The CDR3 is 17 amino acids. The V gene's germline CDR1 is SSHAT and CDR2 FNYEAQ (reference sequence). The CDR3 loop reads CASSLAPGARVTDTQYF. The DNA for the CDR3 is TGTGCTAGCAGCTTAGCGCCCGGGGCGAGGGTCACAGATACGCAGTATTTT.

J is TRBJ2-1 and V is TRBV21-1; the listed D gene, TRBD1, was not tested against the DNA. TRBV21-1 is assigned pseudogene status. The CDR3 sequence is 13 residues long. This CDR3 is CASAILTGTYEFF. The CDR3 region has the DNA TGTGCCAGCGCCATCCTAACCGGGACATACGAGTTCTTC.

V usage is TRBV4-3 and J usage is TRBJ2-1, with 13 bases lining up with TRBD2. This CDR3 is built from 17 residues. After removal of 5 bases from V and 7 bases from J, the junction contained 11 bases not matched to a gene. Germline CDR1 LGHNA, CDR2 YSLEER. CDR3 DNA: TGCGCCAGCAGCACCGGACTAGCGGGGGACTGGCGGAATGAGCAGTTCTTC. Amino acids: CASSTGLAGDWRNEQFF.

In its sample, this clonotype was seen many times. CDR3 DNA sequence: TGCAGTGCTAGTGGGACTAGCGGGATCTACGAGCAGTACTTC. It encodes CSASGTSGIYEQYF. This chain joins TRBV20-1 and TRBJ2-7, with 13 bases lining up with TRBD2. The CDR3 has 14 residues. V dropped 3 bases and J dropped 3; count of bases not matched to a gene: 2. Germline lookup yields CDR1 DFQATT and CDR2 SNEGSKA (reference sequence).

This clonotype has only a few counts. This chain links TRBV27 with TRBJ2-7; TRBD1 is a possible D gene (6 bases). Germline assignment: CDR1 MNHEY and CDR2 SMNVEV (reference sequence). Trimming pared 5 bases from V and 6 bases from J, leaving 17 bases between. CDR3 length: 14 residues. CDR3 sequence reads: CASSRFNRAGEQYF. CDR3 bases: TGTGCCAGCAGTAGGTTCAACAGGGCGGGCGAGCAGTACTTC.